Described below is a single T cell receptor (beta chain) sequence and its context. Germline V gene lookup returns CDR1 SGHRS and CDR2 YFSETQ. The CDR3 has 17 residues. With V trimmed by 3 bases and J by 0 bases, 6 bases remained unmatched. The data originate from a study of blood T cell repertoires in COVID-19. Study summary: The United States, Italy and Spain were the sources of the acute and convalescent COVID-19 samples. PBMCs, B-cell-depleted T cells, or T cells were the source of the cDNA or gDNA that made up the material.

Original processing notes: Estimates of nucleated cell counts were drawn from the amplification of reference gene primers. Libraries were prepared by immunoSEQ multiplex PCR; TCRdb keeps only in-frame clonotypes and omits some of them. V, J and clone size reflect that table, while D and trimming were determined from the DNA. The data contain around 37,000 clones, around nine tenths of them singletons. Sequencing input: peripheral blood. V gene TRBV5-1 combines with J gene TRBJ2-1; 10 bases match TRBD1. The sequence came from a human donor in a cohort sampled during active COVID-19. For the CDR3, the DNA is TGCGCCAGCAGCTCTTGGGACAGGGGCCTCTCCTACAATGAGCAGTTCTTC. Translating gives CASSSWDRGLSYNEQFF.